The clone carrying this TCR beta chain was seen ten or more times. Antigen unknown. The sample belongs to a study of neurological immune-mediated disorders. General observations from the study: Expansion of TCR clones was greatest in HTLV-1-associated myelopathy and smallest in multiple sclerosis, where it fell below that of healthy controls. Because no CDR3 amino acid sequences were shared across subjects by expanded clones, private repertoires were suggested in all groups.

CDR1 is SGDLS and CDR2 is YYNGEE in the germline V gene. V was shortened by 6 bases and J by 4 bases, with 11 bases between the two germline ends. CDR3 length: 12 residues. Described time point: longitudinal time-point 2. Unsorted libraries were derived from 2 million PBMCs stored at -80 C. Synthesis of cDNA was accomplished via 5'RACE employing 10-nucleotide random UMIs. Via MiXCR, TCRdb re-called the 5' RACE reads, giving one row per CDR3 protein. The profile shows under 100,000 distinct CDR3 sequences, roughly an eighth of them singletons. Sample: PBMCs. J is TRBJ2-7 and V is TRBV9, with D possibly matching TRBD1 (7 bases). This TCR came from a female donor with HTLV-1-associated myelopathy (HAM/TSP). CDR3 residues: CASNSGGYEQYF. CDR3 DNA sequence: TGTGCCAGCAATTCAGGGGGGTACGAGCAGTACTTC.